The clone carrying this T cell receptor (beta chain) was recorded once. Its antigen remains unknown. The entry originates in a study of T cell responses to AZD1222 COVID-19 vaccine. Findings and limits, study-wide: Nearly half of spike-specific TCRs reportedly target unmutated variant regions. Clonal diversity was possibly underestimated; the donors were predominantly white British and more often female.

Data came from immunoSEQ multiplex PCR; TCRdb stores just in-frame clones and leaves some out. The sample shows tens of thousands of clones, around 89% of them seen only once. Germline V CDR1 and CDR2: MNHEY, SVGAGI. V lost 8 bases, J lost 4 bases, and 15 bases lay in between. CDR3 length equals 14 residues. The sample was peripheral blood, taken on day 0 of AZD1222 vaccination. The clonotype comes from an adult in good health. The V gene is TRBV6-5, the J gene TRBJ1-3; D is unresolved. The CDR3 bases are TGTGCCAGCGCTTTTATGGGCGTCGGAAACACCATATATTTT. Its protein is CASAFMGVGNTIYF.